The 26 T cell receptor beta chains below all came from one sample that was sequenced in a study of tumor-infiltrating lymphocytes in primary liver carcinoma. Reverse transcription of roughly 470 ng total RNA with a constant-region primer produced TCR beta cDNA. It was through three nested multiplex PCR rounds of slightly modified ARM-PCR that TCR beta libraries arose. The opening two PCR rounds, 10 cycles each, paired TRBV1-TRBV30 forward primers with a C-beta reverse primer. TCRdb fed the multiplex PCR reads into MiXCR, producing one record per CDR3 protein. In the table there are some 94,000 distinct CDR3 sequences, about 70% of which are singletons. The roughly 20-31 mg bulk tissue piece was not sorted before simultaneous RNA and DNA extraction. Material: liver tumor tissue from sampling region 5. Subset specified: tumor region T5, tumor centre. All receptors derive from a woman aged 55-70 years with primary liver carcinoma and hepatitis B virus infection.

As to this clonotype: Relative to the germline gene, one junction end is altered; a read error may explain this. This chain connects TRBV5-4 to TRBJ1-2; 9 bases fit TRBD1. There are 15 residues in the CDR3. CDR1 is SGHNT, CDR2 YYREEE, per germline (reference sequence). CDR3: CARSSRTGDNYGYTF. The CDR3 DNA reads TGTGCCAGGAGCTCACGGACAGGGGATAACTATGGTTACACCTTC.

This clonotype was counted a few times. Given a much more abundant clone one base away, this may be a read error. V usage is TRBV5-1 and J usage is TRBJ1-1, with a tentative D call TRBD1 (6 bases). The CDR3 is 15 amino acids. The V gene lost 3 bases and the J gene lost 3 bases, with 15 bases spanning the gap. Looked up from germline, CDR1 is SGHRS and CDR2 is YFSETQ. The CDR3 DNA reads TGCGCCAGCAGCTGGAGGGGGGGTTCGGACACTGAAGCTTTCTTT. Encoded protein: CASSWRGGSDTEAFF.

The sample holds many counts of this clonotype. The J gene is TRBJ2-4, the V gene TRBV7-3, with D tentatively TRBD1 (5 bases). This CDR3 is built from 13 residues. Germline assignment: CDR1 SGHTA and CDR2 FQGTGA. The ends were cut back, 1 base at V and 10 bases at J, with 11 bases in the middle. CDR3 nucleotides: TGTGCCAGCAGCTTAAATGGACAAGGGATTCAGTACTTC. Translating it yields CASSLNGQGIQYF. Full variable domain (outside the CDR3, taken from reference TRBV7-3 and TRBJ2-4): GAGVSQTPSNKVTEKGKYVELRCDPISGHTALYWYRQSLGQGPEFLIYFQGTGAADDSGLPNDRFFAVRPEGSVSTLKIQRTERGDSAVYLCASSLNGQGIQYFGAGTRLSVL.

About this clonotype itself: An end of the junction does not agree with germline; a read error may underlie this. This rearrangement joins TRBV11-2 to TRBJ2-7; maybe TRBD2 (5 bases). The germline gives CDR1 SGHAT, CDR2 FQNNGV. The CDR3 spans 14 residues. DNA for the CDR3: TGTACCAGCAGCTTCCAGACATTCCGGGGCGAGCAGTACTTC. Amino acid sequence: CTSSFQTFRGEQYF.

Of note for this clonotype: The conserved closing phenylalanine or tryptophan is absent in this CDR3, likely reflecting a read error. The CDR3 DNA reads TGCGCCGGCAGCTTGGGTGCAGCCACCGAAGCTTTCCTT. This encodes CAGSLGAATEAFL. The chain carries TRBV5-1 and TRBJ1-1; no reliable D call. Germline loops: CDR1 SGHRS, CDR2 YFSETQ. CDR3 length equals 13 residues.

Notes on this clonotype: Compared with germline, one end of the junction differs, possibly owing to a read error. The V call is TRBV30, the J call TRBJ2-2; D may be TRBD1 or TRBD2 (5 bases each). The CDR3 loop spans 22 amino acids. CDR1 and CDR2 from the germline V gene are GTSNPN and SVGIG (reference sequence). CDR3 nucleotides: TGTGTCTGGAGTGTAAAAGGGATCCCGGGACGTCCCCCCAGGGCGAACACCGGGGAGCTGTTTTTT. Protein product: CVWSVKGIPGRPPRANTGELFF.

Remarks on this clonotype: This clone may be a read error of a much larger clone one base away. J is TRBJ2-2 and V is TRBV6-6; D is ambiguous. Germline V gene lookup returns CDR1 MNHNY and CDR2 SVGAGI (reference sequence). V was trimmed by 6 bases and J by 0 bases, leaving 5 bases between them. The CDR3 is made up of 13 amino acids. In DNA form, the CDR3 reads TGTGCCAGCAGGGAGTCGAACACCGGGGAGCTGTTTTTT. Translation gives CASRESNTGELFF.

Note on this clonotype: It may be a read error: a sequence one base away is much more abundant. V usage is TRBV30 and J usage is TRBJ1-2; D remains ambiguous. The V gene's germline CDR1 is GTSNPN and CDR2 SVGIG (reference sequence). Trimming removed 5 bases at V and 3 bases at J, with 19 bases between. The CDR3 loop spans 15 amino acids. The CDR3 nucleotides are TGTGCCTGGGCCCCCCTCATACAGAGCTACTATGGCTACACCTTC. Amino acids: CAWAPLIQSYYGYTF. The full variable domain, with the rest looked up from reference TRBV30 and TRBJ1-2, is SQTIHQWPATLVQPVGSPLSLECTVEGTSNPNLYWYRQAAGRGLQLLFYSVGIGQISSEVPQNLSASRPQDRQFILSSKKLLLSDSGFYLCAWAPLIQSYYGYTFGSGTRLTVV.

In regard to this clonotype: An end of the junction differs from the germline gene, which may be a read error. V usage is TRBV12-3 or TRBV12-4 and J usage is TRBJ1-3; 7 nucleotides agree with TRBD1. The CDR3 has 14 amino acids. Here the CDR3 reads CVSSFRQGGNTIYF. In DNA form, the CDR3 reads TGTGTCAGCAGTTTCCGACAGGGTGGAAACACCATATATTTT.

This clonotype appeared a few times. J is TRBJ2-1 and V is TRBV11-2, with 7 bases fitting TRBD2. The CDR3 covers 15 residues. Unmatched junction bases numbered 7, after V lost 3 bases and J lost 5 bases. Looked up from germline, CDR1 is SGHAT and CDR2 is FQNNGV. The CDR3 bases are TGTGCCAGCAGCTTTAGCGGGCCACTCGACAATGAGCAGTTCTTC. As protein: CASSFSGPLDNEQFF.

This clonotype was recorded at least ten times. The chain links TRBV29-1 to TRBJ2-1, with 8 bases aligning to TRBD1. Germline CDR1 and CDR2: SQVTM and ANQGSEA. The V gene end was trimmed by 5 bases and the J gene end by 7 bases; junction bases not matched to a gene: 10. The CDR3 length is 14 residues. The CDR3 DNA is TGCAGCGTTCGGGCGGGACAGGTTCGGAATGAGCAGTTCTTC. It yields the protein CSVRAGQVRNEQFF.

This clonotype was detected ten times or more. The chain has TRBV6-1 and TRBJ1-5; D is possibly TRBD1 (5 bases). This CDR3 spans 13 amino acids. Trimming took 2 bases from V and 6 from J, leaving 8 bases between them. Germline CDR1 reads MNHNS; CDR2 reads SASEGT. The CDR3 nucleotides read TGTGCCAGCAGTGAATGGGGGTCTCAGCCCCAGCATTTT. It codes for CASSEWGSQPQHF.

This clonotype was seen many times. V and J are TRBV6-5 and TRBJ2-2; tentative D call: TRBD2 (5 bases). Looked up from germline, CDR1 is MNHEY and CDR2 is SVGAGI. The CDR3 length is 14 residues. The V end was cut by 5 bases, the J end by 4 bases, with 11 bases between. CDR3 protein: CASSRTLSTGELFF. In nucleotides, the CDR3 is TGTGCCAGCAGTCGGACTCTATCCACCGGGGAGCTGTTTTTT.

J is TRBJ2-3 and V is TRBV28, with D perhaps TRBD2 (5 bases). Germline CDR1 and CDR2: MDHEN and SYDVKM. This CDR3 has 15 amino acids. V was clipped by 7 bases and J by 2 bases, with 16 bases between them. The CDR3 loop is CASNPARGITDTQYF. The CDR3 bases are TGTGCCAGCAACCCAGCGAGAGGGATCACAGATACGCAGTATTTT.

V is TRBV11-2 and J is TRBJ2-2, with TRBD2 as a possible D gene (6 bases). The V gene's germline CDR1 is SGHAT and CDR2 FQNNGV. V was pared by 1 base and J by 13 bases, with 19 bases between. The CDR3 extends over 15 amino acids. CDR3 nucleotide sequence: TGTGCCAGCAGCTTAGGAGAGACACACACCGGGAGGCTGTTTTTT. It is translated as CASSLGETHTGRLFF.

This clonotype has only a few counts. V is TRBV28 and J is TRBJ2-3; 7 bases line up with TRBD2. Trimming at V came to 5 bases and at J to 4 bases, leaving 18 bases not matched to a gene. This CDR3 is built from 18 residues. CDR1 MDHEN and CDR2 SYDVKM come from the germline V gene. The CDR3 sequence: CASSPAFSGPLGADTQYF. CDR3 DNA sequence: TGTGCCAGCAGTCCTGCTTTTAGCGGGCCTCTCGGGGCAGATACGCAGTATTTT.

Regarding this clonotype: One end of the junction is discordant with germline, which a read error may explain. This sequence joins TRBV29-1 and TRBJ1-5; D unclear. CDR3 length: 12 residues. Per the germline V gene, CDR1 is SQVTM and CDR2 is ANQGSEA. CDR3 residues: CRVAQTNQPQHF. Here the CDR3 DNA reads TGCAGGGTTGCACAGACCAATCAGCCCCAGCATTTT.

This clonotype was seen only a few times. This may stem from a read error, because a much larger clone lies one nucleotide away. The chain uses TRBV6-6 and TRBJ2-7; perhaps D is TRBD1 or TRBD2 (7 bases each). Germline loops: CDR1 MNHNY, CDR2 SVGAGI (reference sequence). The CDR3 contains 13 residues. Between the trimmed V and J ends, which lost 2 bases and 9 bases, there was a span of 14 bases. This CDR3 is CASSYRQGGVQYF. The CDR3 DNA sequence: TGTGCCAGCAGTTACCGGCAGGGGGGGGTGCAGTACTTC.

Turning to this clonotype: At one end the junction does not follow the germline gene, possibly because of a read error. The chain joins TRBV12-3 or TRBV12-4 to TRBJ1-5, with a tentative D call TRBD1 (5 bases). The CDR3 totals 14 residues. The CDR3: CVSSSGSGNQPQHF. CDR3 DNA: TGTGTCAGCAGTTCAGGGTCGGGGAATCAGCCCCAGCATTTT.

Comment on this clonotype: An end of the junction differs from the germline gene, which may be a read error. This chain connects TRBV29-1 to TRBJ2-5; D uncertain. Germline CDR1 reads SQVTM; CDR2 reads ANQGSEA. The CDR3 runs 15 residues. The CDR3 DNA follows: TGCAGTGTTCTACCTTTGGAGATTAGTCAAGAGATCCAGTACTTC. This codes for CSVLPLEISQEIQYF.

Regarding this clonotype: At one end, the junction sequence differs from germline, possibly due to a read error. CDR3 sequence: CASSPSGPARIPTGELYF. As DNA, the CDR3 is TGTGCCAGCAGCCCCTCAGGTCCGGCTAGAATTCCGACCGGGGAGCTGTATTTT. The rearrangement links TRBV7-8 to TRBJ2-2, with TRBD2 as a possible D gene (5 bases). This CDR3 region has 18 residues. Germline V gene data show CDR1 as SGHVS and CDR2 as FQNEAQ.

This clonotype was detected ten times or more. CDR3 in DNA: TGTGCCAGCAGTTACGTGCCGGGGGGGTTATACGAGCAGTACTTC. Its translation: CASSYVPGGLYEQYF. The V gene is TRBV6-5, the J gene TRBJ2-7, with 8 bases matching TRBD2. The CDR3 spans 15 residues. From germline, CDR1 is MNHEY and CDR2 SVGAGI. The ends lost 2 bases at V and 4 bases at J; junction bases unmatched: 7.

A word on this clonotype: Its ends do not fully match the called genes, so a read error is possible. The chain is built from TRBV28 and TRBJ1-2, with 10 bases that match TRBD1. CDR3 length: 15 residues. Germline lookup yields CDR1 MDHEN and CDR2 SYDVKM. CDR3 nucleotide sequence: TGTGCCAACAGTTCATGGACAGGGGGAACCTATGGCTACACCTTC. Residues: CANSSWTGGTYGYTF.

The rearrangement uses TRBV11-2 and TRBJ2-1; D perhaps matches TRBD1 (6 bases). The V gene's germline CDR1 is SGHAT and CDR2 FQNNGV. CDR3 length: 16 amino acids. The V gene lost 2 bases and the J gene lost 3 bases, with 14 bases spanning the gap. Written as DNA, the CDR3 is TGTGCCAGCAGCTTAATAACAGGGAACTACTACAATGAGCAGTTCTTC. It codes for CASSLITGNYYNEQFF. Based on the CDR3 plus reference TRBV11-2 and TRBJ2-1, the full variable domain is EAGVAQSPRYKIIEKRQSVAFWCNPISGHATLYWYQQILGQGPKLLIQFQNNGVVDDSQLPKDRFSAERLKGVDSTLKIQPAKLEDSAVYLCASSLITGNYYNEQFFGPGTRLTVL.

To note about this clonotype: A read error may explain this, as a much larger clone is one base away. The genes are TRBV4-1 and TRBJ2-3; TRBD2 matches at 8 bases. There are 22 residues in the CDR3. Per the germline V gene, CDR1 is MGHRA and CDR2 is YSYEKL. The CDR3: CATSPIGRALIPQRASTDTQYF. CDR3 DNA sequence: TGCGCCACCAGCCCTATCGGGAGGGCCCTCATTCCCCAGCGTGCTAGCACAGATACGCAGTATTTT.

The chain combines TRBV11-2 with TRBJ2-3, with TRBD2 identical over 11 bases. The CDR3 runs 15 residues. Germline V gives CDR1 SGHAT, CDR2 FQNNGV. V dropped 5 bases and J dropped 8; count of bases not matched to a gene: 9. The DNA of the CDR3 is TGTGCCAGCAGCCCCGGACTAGCGGGCCCAAGTACGCAGTATTTT. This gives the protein CASSPGLAGPSTQYF. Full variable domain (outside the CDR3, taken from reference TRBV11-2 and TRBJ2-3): EAGVAQSPRYKIIEKRQSVAFWCNPISGHATLYWYQQILGQGPKLLIQFQNNGVVDDSQLPKDRFSAERLKGVDSTLKIQPAKLEDSAVYLCASSPGLAGPSTQYFGPGTRLTVL.